This T cell receptor beta chain was sequenced in a study of T cell responses to AZD1222 COVID-19 vaccine. This table comes from immunoSEQ multiplex PCR, and its TCRdb copy is limited to in-frame clones, with some not included. Here the sample spans about 210,000 clones, roughly 94% being singletons. Germline loops: CDR1 MNHNS, CDR2 SASEGT. Trimming removed 3 bases from V and 3 bases from J, with 9 bases in between. This CDR3 has 13 residues. Findings and caveats of the study: Baseline testing showed seropositivity in only six AZD1222 recipients. Donors, mostly white British, included more females; clonal diversity was possibly underestimated. There were vaccine-associated CD4 TCRs across spike, dominant at 160-218 and 743-854.

Of note for this clone: Its antigen is undetermined.

The sample here was peripheral blood, taken 28 days after the second dose of the MenACWY control vaccine. The clonotype was recovered from an adult who received the MenACWY meningococcal vaccine as a control. V is TRBV6-1 and J is TRBJ2-7, with D possibly TRBD1 on 5 matching bases. In nucleotides, the CDR3 is TGTGCCAGCAGTGAGGAAACAGGCTACGAGCAGTACTTC. It specifies CASSEETGYEQYF.